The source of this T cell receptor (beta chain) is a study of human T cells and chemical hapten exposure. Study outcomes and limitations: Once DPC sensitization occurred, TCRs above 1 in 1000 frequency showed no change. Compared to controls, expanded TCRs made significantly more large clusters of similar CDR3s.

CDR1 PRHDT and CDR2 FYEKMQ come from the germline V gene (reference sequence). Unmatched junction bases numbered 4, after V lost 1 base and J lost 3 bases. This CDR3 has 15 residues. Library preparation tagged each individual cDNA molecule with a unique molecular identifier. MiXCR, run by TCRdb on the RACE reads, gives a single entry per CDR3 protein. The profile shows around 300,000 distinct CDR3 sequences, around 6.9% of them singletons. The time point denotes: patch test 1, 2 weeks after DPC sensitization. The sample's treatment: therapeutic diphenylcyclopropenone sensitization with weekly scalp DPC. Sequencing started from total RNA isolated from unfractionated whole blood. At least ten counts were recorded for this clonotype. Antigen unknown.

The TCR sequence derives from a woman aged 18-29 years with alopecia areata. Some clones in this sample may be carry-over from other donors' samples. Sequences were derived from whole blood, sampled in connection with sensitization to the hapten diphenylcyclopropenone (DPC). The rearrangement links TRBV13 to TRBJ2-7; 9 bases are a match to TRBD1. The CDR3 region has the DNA TGTGCCAGCAGCTTAGCCGGGACAGGGCACTACGAGCAGTACTTC. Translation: CASSLAGTGHYEQYF.